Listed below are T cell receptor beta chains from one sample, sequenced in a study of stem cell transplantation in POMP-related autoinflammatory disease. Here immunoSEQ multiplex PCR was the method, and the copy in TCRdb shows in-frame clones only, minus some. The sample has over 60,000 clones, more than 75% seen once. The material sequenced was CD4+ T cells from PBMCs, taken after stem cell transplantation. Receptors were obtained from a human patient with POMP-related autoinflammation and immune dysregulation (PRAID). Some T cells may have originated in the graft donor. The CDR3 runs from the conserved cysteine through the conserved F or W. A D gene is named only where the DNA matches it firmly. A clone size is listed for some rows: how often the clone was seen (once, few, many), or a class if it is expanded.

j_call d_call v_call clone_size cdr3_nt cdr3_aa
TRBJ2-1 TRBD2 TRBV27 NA TGTGCCAGCAGAGCAGGGACTAGCGGGATCAATGAGCAGTTCTTC CASRAGTSGINEQFF
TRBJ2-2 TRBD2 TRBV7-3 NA TGTGCCAGCAGCTTAAATTGGCTAGCGGAACCCTTTGCGAACACCGGGGAGCTGTTTTTT CASSLNWLAEPFANTGELFF
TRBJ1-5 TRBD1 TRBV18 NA TGTGCCAGCTCACCCGGGACAGGGATCCAGCCCCAGCATTTT CASSPGTGIQPQHF
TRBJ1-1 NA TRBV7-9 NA TGTGCCAGCAGCTTGGTGGGTATGAACACTGAAGCTTTCTTT CASSLVGMNTEAFF
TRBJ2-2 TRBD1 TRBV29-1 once TGCAGCGTCTCCGGGACAGACAACACCGGGGAGCTGTTTTTT CSVSGTDNTGELFF
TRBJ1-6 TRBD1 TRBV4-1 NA TGCGCCAGCAGGCGCCGGACAGGGTCGGGGGGGGATTCACCCCTCCACTTT CASRRRTGSGGDSPLHF
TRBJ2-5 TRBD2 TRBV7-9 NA TGTGCCAGCAGTCCCGGGACTACCTTCCAAGAGACCCAGTACTTC CASSPGTTFQETQYF
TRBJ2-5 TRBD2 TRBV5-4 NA TGTGCCAGCAGCAATGGTGGCGGGGGAGGGGAGACCCAGTACTTC CASSNGGGGGETQYF
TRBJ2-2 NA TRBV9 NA TGTGCCAGCAGCGCGAGTTCGAACACCGGGGAGCTGTTTTTT CASSASSNTGELFF
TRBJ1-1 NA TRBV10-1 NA TGCGCCAGCAGTGAAGGAACCAAGTTGGGCACTGAAGCTTTCTTT CASSEGTKLGTEAFF